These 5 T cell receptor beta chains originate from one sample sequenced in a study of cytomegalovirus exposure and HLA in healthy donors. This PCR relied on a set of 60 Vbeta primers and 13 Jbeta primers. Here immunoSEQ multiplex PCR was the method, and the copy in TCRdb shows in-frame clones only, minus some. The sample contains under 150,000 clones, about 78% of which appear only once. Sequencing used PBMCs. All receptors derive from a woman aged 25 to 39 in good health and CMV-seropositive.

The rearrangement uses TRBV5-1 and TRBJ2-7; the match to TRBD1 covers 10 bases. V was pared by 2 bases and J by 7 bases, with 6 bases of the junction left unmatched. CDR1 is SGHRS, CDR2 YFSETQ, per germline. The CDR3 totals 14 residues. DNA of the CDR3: TGCGCCAGCAGCTTTGACAGGGGGCGTCAGGAGCAGTACTTC. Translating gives CASSFDRGRQEQYF. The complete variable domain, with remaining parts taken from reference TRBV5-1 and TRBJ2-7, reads KAGVTQTPRYLIKTRGQQVTLSCSPISGHRSVSWYQQTPGQGLQFLFEYFSETQRNKGNFPGRFSGRQFSNSRSEMNVSTLELGDSALYLCASSFDRGRQEQYFGPGTRLTVT.

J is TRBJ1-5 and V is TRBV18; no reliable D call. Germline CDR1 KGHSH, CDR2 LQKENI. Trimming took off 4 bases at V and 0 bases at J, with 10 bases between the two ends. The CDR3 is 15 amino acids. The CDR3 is CASSLENVSNQPQHF. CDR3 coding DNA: TGTGCCAGCTCACTCGAGAATGTTAGCAATCAGCCCCAGCATTTT.

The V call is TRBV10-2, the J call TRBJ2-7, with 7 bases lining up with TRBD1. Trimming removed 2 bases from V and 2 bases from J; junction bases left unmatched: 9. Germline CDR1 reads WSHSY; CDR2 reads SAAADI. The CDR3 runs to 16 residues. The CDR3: CASSEVGTAYTYEQYF. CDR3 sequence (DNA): TGCGCCAGCAGTGAGGTGGGGACAGCCTACACCTACGAGCAGTACTTC.

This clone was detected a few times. The CDR3 bases are TGTGCCAGCAGCTTTTTCCAGTCTGGAAACACCATATATTTT. It is translated as CASSFFQSGNTIYF. The rearrangement joins TRBV11-3 to TRBJ1-3; D is unclear. The CDR3 spans 14 residues. In germline, CDR1 is SGHNT, CDR2 YENEEA. V was pared by 3 bases and J by 1 base, with 7 bases between.

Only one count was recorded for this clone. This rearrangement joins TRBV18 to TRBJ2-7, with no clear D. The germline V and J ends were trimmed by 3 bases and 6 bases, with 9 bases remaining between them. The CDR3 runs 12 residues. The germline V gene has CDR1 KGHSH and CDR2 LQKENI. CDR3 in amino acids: CASSPIGGEQYF. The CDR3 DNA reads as TGTGCCAGCTCACCTATCGGTGGCGAGCAGTACTTC.